This T cell receptor beta chain appears in the sequencing data of a study of T-cell memory formation after mild COVID-19. General observations from the study: Clones that contracted clustered mainly in CM and EM if CD4+ and in EMRA if CD8+. Some clones that responded were present in memory (sampled pre-infection), which suggests cross-reactive memory joined. The SARS-CoV-2 specificity of second-wave clones reaching peak at day 37 remained unverified.

5'RACE with constant-segment primers yielded barcoded, UMI-tagged TCR alpha and TCR beta cDNA libraries. MiXCR, run by TCRdb on the 5' RACE reads, gives a single entry per CDR3 protein. Seen here are about 360,000 distinct CDR3 sequences, approximately 15% observed once, and the top ten hold roughly a fifth. This clonotype showed up just a few times. Its specificity is not known. Source material: PBMCs or a T cell subset sorted from them (not recorded which). The sequence derives from a man aged 18 to 30 who had mild COVID-19 (a few samples of this study predate the infection). Cell type and time point are not known.

The CDR3 region is CASSNGGEETQYF. The CDR3 coding sequence is TGCGCCAGCAGCAACGGGGGGGAAGAGACCCAGTACTTC. The rearrangement links TRBV5-1 to TRBJ2-5, with TRBD2 matching over 8 bases. The germline CDR1 and CDR2 sequences are SGHRS and YFSETQ. CDR3 length: 13 residues. With 4 bases clipped from V and 3 bases from J, the junction kept 2 bases outside the gene matches.